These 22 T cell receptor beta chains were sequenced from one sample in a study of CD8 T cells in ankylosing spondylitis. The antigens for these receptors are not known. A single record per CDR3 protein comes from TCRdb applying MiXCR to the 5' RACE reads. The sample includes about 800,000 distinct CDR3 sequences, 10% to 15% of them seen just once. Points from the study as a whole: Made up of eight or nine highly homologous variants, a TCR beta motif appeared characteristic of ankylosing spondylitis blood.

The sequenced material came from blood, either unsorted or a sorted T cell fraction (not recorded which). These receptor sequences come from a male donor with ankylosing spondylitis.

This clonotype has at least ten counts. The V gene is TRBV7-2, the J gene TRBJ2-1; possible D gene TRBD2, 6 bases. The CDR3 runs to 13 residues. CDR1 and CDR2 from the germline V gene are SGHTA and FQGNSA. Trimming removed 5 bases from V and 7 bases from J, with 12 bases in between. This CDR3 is CASSTRRVNEQFF. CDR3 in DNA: TGTGCCAGCAGCACCAGGAGGGTGAATGAGCAGTTCTTC. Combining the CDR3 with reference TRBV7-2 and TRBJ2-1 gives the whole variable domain GAGVSQSPSNKVTEKGKDVELRCDPISGHTALYWYRQSLGQGLEFLIYFQGNSAPDKSGLPSDRFSAERTGGSVSTLTIQRTQQEDSAVYLCASSTRRVNEQFFGPGTRLTVL.

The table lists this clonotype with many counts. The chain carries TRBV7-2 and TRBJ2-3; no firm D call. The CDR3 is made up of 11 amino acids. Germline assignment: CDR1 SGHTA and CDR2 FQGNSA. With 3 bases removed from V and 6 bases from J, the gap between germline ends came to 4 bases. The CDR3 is CASSFSDTQYF. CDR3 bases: TGTGCCAGCAGCTTTTCGGATACGCAGTATTTT.

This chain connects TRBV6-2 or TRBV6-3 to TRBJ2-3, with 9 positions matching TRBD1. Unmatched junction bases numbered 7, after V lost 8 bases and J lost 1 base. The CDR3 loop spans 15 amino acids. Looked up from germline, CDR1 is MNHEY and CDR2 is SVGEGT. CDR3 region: CASPDRDRGTDTQYF. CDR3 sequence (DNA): TGTGCCAGCCCCGACCGGGACAGGGGCACAGATACGCAGTATTTT.

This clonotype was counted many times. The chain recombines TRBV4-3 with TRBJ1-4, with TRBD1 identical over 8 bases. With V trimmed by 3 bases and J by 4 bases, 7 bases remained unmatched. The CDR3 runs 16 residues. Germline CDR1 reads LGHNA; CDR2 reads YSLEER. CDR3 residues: CASSQRGQVNNEKLFF. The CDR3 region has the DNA TGCGCCAGCAGCCAGAGGGGACAGGTTAATAATGAAAAACTGTTTTTT.

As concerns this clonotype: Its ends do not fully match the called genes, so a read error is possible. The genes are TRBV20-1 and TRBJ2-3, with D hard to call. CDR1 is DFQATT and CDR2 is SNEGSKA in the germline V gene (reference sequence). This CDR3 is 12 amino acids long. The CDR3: CRARGLTDTQYF. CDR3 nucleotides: TGCAGAGCTAGAGGATTAACGGATACGCAGTATTTT.

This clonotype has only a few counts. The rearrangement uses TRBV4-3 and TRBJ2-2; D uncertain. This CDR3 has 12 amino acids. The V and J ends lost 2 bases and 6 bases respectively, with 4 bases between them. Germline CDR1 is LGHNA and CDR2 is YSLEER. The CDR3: CASSQPAGELFF. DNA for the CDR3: TGCGCCAGCAGCCAACCCGCCGGGGAGCTGTTTTTT.

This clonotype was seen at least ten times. The CDR3 region is CASSSRRGPNEKLFF. In DNA form, the CDR3 reads TGTGCCAGCAGCTCCCGGCGGGGGCCCAATGAAAAACTGTTTTTT. The J gene is TRBJ1-4, the V gene TRBV7-2, with D possibly matching TRBD1 (6 bases). CDR3 length: 15 residues. V shed 4 bases and J shed 5 bases, with 14 bases lying between them. Germline V gene sequence: CDR1 SGHTA, CDR2 FQGNSA.

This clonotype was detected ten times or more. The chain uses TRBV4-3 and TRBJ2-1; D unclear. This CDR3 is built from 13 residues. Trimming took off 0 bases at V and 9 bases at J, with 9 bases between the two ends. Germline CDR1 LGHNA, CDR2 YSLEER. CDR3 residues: CASSQDLGSEQFF. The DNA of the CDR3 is TGCGCCAGCAGCCAAGATCTAGGCAGTGAGCAGTTCTTC.

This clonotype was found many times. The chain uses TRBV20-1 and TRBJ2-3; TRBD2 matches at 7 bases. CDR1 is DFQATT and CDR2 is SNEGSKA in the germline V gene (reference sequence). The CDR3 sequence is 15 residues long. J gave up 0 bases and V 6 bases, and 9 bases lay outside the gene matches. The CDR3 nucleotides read TGCAGTGCCCCCCTGGATAGCGGGAGCACAGATACGCAGTATTTT. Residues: CSAPLDSGSTDTQYF.

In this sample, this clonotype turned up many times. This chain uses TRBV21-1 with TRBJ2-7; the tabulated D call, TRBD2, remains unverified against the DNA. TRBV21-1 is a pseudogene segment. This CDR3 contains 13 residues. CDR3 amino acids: CASTRAENYEQYF. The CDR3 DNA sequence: TGTGCCAGCACCCGAGCGGAGAACTACGAGCAGTACTTC.

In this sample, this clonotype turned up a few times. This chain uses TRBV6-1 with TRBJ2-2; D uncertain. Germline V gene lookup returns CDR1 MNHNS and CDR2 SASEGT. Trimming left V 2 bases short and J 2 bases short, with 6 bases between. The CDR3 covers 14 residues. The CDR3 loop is CASSERVNTGELFF. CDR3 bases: TGTGCCAGCAGTGAAAGGGTAAACACCGGGGAGCTGTTTTTT.

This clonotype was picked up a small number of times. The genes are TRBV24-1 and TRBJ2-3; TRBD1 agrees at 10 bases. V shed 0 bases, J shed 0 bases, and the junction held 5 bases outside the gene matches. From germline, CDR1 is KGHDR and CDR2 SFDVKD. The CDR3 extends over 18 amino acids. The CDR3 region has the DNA TGTGCCACCAGTGATTTGAGGCGGGACAGGGGAAGCACAGATACGCAGTATTTT. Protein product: CATSDLRRDRGSTDTQYF.

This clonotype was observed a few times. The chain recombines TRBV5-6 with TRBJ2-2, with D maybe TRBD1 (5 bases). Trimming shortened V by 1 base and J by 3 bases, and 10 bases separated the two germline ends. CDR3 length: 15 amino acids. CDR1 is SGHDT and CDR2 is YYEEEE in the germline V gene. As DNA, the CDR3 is TGTGCCAGCAGCTTGCGACAGATATACACCGGGGAGCTGTTTTTT. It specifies CASSLRQIYTGELFF.

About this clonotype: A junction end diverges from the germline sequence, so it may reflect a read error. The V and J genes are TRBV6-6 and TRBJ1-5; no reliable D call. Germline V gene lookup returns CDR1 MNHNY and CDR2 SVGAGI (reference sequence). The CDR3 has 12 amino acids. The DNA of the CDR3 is TGTACCAGCAGTTATCGGTTTCAGCCCCAGCATTTT. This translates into CTSSYRFQPQHF.

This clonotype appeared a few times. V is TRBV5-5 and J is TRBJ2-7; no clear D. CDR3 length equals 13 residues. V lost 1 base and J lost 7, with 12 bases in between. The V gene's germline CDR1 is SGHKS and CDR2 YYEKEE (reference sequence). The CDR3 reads CASSLQHMIEQYF. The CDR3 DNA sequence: TGTGCCAGCAGCTTGCAGCACATGATTGAGCAGTACTTC.

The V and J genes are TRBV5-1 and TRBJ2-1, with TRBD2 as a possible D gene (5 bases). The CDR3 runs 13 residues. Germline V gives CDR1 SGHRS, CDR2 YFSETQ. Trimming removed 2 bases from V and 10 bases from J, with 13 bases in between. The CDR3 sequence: CASSLEGPGEQFF. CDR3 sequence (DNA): TGCGCCAGCAGCTTAGAGGGCCCTGGGGAGCAGTTCTTC.

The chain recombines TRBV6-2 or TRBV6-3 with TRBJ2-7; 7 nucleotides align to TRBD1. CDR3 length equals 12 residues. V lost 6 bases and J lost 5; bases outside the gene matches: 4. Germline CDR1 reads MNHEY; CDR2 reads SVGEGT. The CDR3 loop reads CASRRGQNEQYF. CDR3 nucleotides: TGTGCCAGCAGAAGGGGACAGAACGAGCAGTACTTC.

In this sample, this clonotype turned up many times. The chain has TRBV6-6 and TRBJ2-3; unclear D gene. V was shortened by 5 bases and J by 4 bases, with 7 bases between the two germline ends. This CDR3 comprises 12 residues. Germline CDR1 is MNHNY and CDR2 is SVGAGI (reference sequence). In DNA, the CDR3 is TGTGCCAGCAGTCCTATATCAGATACGCAGTATTTT. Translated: CASSPISDTQYF.

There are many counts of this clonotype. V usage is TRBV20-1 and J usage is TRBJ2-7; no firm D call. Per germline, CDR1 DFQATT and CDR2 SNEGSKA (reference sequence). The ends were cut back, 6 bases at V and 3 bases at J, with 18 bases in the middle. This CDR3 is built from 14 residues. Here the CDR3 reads CSAVGAGLLYEQYF. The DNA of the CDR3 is TGCAGTGCCGTGGGCGCCGGTCTACTCTACGAGCAGTACTTC.

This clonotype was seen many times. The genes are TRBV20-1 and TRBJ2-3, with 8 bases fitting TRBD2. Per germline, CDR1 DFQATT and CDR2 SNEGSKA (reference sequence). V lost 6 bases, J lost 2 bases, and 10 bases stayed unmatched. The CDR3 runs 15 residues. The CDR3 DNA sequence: TGCAGTGCCGCCCCCCTAGCGGGTCTCACAGATACGCAGTATTTT. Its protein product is CSAAPLAGLTDTQYF.

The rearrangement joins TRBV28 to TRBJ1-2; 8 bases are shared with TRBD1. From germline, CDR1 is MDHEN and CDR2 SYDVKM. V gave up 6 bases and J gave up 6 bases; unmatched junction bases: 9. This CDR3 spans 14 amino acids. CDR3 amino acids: CASRAGGVGNGYTF. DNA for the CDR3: TGTGCCAGCAGGGCAGGGGGCGTTGGAAATGGCTACACCTTC.

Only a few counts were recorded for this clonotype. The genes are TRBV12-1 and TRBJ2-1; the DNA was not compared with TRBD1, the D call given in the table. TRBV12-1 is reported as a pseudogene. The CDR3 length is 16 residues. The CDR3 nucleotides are TGTGCCAGCATCCCTCCTGGACAGACGCTTTACAATGAGCAGTTCTTC. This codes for CASIPPGQTLYNEQFF.